The text below deals with one T cell receptor beta chain. A second PCR, run for roughly 7 to 11 cycles, used a sample-barcoded 5' primer plus a J-beta primer mix. Each cDNA molecule received a tag from a template-switch adaptor that had 12 random nucleotides. TCRdb recomputed calls from the 5' RACE reads with MiXCR, one row per CDR3 protein. The sample lists hundreds of thousands of distinct CDR3 sequences, roughly 25% occurring once. This record belongs to a study of blood T cells in healthy people across ages. CDR1 is MNHEY and CDR2 is SVGAGI in the germline V gene. V was pared by 7 bases and J by 4 bases, with 4 bases of the junction left unmatched. The CDR3 runs 15 residues. These data were also reused for a study on T cells of mothers and their children. From that second work: A slight, non-significant increase in overlap was found for related mother-child pairs relative to unrelated pairs.

The sequenced sample was blood. This receptor was taken from a boy between 10 and 17 years old in good health. The chain couples TRBV6-5 to TRBJ2-3, with 14 bases identical to TRBD2. This CDR3 is CASMGLAGVSDTQYF. The DNA for the CDR3 is TGTGCCAGCATGGGACTAGCGGGAGTCTCAGATACGCAGTATTTT.